This TCR beta chain was recorded in a study of blood T cell repertoires in COVID-19. Whole-study context: Samples came from the United States, Italy and Spain, spanning acute and convalescent COVID-19.

Membership in each cohort depended on participant-reported clinical history. Original methodology: Amplification of reference gene primers was used by the study to estimate nucleated cell counts. Some clones are missing from TCRdb's copy, which holds only in-frame ones; the method was immunoSEQ multiplex PCR. V and J calls and clone size are given by that table; D and trimming were obtained from the DNA. The top ten hold 10% of the sample, which has around 390,000 clones, more than 75% seen once. This CDR3 region has 17 residues. Germline V CDR1 and CDR2: ENHRY, SYGVKD. Trimming took 0 bases from V and 1 from J; bases not matched to a gene: 5.

The V call is TRBV10-3, the J call TRBJ2-3; 9 bases are a match to TRBD2. The sequence was obtained from a woman aged 45-60 years who had recovered from COVID-19. The sequenced sample consisted of PBMCs or T cells enriched from blood (not recorded which). The CDR3 loop reads CAISESTSGSGTDTQYF. Here the CDR3 DNA reads TGTGCCATCAGTGAGTCTACTAGCGGGTCCGGCACAGATACGCAGTATTTT.